The clone carrying this T cell receptor (beta chain) counts as medium-sized. The antigen is undetermined. The source of the sample is a study of T cell clonality in common variable immunodeficiency. Here immunoSEQ multiplex PCR was the method, and the copy in TCRdb shows in-frame clones only, minus some. In total the sample includes 2,500 to 3,000 clones, none of them seen once. Study results and caveats: CVID subjects showed higher TCRbeta clonality than healthy controls. Common variable immunodeficiency TCR beta sequences reportedly had fewer deletions and N-nucleotide insertions. Fewer TCRbeta clones were shared among CVID subjects than controls.

Donors gave roughly 5 to 9 ml heparinized peripheral whole blood. The source is a human donor with common variable immunodeficiency. Sequenced input: peripheral blood mononuclear cells.

Here the CDR3 reads CASGLISAWGVTYNEQFF. CDR3 bases read: TGTGCTAGTGGTTTAATCAGCGCTTGGGGGGTCACCTACAATGAG. This chain links TRBV12-5 with TRBJ2-1, with a possible D match to TRBD2 (6 bases). The DNA ends 3 residues before the CDR3 does, and the rest of the CDR3 is filled in from the germline J gene. The CDR3 totals 18 residues. Trimming cost V 3 bases and J 2 bases, with 20 bases left between them. Germline values: CDR1 LGHNT, CDR2 FRNRAP.